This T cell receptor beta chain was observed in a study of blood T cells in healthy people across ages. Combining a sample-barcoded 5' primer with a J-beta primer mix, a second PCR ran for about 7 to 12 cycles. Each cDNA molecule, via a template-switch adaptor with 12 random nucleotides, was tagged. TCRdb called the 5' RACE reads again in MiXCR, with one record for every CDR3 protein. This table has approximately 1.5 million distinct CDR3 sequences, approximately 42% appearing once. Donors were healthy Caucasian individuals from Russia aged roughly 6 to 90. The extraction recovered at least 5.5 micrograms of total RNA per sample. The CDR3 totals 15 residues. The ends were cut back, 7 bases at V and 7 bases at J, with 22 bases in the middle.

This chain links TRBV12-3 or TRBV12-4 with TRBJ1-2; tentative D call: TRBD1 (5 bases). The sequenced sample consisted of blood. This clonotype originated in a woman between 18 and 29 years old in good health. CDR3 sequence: CASKRGFITLSGYTF. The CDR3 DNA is TGTGCCAGCAAAAGGGGTTTTATAACGCTAAGTGGCTACACCTTC.